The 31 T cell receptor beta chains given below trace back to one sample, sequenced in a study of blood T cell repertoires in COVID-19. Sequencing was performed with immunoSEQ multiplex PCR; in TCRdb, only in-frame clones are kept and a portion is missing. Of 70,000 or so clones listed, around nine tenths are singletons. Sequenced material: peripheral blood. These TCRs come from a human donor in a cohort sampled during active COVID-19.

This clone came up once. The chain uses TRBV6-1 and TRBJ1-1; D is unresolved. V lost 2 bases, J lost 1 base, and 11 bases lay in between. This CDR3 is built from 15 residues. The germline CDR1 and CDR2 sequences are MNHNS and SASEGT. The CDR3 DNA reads TGTGCCAGCAGTGAAAGGAAACAGAAGAACACTGAAGCTTTCTTT. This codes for CASSERKQKNTEAFF.

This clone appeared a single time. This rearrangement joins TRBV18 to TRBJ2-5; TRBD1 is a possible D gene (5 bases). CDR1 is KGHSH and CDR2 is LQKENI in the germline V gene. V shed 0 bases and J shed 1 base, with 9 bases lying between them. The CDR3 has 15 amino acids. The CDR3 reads CASSPPTAFQETQYF. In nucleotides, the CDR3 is TGTGCCAGCTCACCACCGACAGCATTCCAAGAGACCCAGTACTTC.

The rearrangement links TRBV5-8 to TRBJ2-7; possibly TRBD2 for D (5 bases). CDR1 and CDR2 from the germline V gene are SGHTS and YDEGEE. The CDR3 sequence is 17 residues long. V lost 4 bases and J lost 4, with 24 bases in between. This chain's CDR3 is CASSRAEGRVNAYEQYF. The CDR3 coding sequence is TGTGCCAGCAGCAGAGCGGAAGGGCGAGTAAATGCGTACGAGCAGTACTTC.

The CDR3 DNA follows: TGTGCCAGCAGCTCTAACAGGGGGCAAAGACATCGTACGAACACTGAAGCTTTCTTT. Amino acid sequence: CASSSNRGQRHRTNTEAFF. The V and J genes are TRBV11-2 and TRBJ1-1, with 9 bases lining up with TRBD1. CDR1 is SGHAT and CDR2 is FQNNGV in the germline V gene. This CDR3 is built from 19 residues. Losses at the gene ends were 4 bases for V and 1 base for J; bases not matched to a gene: 16.

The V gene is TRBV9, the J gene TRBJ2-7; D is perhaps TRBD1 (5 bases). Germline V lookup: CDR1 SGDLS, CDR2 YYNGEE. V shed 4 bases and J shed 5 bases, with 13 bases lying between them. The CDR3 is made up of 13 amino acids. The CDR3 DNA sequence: TGTGCCAGCAGCTCCGCAGGGTACCACGAGCAGTACTTC. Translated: CASSSAGYHEQYF.

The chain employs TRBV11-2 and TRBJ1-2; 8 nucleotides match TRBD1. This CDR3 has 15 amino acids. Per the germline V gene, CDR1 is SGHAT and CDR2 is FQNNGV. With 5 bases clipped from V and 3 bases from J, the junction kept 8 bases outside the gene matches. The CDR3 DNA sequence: TGTGCCAGCAGCGCGTACAGGGGGTCGGACTATGGCTACACCTTC. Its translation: CASSAYRGSDYGYTF.

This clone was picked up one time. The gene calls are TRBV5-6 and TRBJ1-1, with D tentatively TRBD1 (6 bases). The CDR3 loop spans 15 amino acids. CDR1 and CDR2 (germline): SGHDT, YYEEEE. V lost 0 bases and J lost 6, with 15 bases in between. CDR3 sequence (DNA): TGTGCCAGCAGCTTGGCATTGGACAGAGCGCCTGAAGCTTTCTTT. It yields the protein CASSLALDRAPEAFF.

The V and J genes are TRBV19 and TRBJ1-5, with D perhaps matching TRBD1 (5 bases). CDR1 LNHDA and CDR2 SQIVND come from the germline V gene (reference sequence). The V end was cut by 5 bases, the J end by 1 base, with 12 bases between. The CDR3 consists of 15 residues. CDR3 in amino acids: CASSPIQVSNQPQHF. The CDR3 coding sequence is TGTGCCAGTAGTCCCATACAGGTCAGCAATCAGCCCCAGCATTTT.

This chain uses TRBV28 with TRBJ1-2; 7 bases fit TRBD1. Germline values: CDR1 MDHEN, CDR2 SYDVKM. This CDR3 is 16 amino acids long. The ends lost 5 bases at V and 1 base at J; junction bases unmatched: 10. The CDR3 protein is CASSPLTGLNNYGYTF. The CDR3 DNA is TGTGCCAGCAGTCCCCTGACAGGGCTCAATAACTATGGCTACACCTTC.

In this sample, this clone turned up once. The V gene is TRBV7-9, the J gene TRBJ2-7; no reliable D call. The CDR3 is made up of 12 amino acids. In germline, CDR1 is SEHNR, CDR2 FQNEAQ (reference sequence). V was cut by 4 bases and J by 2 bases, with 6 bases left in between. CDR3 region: CASSYSTYEQYF. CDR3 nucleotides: TGTGCCAGCAGCTACAGCACCTACGAGCAGTACTTC.

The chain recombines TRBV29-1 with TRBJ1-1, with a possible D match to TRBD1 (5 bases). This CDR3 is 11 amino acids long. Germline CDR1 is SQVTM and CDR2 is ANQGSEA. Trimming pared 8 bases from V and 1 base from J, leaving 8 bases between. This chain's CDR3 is CSWTRNTEAFF. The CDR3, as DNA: TGCAGCTGGACACGGAACACTGAAGCTTTCTTT.

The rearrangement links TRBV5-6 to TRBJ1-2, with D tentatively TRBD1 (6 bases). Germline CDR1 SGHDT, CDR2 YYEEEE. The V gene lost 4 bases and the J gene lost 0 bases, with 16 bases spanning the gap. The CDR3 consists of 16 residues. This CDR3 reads CASSPVGAEANYGYTF. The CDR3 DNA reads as TGTGCCAGCAGCCCGGTGGGGGCTGAAGCTAACTATGGCTACACCTTC.

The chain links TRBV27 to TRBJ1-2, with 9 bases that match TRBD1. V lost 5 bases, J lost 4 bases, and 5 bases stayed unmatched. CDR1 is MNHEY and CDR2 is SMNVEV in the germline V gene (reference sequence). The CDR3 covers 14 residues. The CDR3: CASSEGQGLYGYTF. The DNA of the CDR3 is TGTGCCAGCAGTGAGGGACAGGGACTCTATGGCTACACCTTC.

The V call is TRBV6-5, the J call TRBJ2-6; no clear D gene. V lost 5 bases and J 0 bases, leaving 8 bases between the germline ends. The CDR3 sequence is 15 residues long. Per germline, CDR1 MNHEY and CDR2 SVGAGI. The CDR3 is CASSHGSSGANVLTF. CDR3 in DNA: TGTGCCAGCAGTCACGGTAGCTCTGGGGCCAACGTCCTGACTTTC.

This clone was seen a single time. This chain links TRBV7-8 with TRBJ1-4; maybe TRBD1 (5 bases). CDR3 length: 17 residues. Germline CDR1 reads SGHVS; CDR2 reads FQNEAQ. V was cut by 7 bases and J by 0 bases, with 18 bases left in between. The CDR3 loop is CASTPGRRGSTNEKLFF. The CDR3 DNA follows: TGTGCCAGCACCCCGGGGCGGAGGGGTTCAACTAATGAAAAACTGTTTTTT.

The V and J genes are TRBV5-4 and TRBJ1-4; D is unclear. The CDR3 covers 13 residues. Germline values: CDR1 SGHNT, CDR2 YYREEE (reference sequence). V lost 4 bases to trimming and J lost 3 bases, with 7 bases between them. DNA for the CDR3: TGTGCCAGCAGCCCTGAGGCTAATGAAAAACTGTTTTTT. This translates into CASSPEANEKLFF. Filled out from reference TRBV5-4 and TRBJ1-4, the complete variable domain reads ETGVTQSPTHLIKTRGQQVTLRCSSQSGHNTVSWYQQALGQGPQFIFQYYREEENGRGNFPPRFSGLQFPNYSSELNVNALELDDSALYLCASSPEANEKLFFGSGTQLSVL.

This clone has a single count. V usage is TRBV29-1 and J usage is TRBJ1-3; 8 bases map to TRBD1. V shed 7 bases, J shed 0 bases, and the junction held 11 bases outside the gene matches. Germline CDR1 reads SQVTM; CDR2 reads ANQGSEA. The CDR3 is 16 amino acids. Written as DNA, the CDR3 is TGCAGCGCCATCCTGGGACAGGCAAGCTCTGGAAACACCATATATTTT. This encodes CSAILGQASSGNTIYF.

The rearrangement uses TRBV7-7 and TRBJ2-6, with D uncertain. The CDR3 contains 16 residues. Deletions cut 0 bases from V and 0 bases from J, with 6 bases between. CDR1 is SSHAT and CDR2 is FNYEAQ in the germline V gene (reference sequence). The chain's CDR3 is CASSLAPDSGANVLTF. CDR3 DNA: TGTGCCAGCAGCTTAGCCCCAGACTCTGGGGCCAACGTCCTGACTTTC.

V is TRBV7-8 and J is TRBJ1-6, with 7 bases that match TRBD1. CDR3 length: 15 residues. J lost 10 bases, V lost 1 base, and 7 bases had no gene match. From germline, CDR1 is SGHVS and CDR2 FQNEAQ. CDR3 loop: CASSLGRGGRSPLHF. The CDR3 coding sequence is TGTGCCAGCAGCTTAGGGAGAGGGGGCAGGTCACCCCTCCACTTT.

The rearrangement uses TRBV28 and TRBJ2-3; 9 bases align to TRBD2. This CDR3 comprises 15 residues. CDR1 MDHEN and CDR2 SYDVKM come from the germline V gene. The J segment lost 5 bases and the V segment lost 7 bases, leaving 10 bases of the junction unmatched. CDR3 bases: TGTGCCAGCACCGCGCGGGGGGGTTGGGTAGATACGCAGTATTTT. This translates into CASTARGGWVDTQYF. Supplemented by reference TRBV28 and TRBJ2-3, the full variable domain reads DVKVTQSSRYLVKRTGEKVFLECVQDMDHENMFWYRQDPGLGLRLIYFSYDVKMKEKGDIPEGYSVSREKKERFSLILESASTNQTSMYLCASTARGGWVDTQYFGPGTRLTVL.

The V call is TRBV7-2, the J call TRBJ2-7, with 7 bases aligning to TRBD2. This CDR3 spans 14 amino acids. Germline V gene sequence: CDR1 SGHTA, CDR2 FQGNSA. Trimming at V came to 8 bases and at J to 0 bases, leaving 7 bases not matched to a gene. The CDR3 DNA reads TGTGCCAGCTCGGCGCGGGGGAACTCCTACGAGCAGTACTTC. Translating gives CASSARGNSYEQYF.

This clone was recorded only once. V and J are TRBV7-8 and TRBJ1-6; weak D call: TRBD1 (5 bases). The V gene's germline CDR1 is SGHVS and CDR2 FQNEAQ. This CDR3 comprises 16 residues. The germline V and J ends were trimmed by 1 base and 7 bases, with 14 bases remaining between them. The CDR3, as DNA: TGTGCCAGCAGCTTAGTTCCAGGGCAAGGGAATTCACCCCTCCACTTT. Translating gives CASSLVPGQGNSPLHF.

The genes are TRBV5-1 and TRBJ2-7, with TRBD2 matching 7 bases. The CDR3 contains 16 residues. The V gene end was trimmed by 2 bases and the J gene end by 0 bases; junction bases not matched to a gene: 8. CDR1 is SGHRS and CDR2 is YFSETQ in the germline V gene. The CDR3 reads CASSLSGLSSSYEQYF. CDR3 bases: TGCGCCAGCAGCTTATCGGGACTATCATCCTCCTACGAGCAGTACTTC.

This chain's CDR3 is CAISASGGSSYNEQFF. The CDR3 nucleotides are TGTGCCATCAGTGCTAGCGGGGGGAGCTCCTACAATGAGCAGTTCTTC. The chain combines TRBV10-3 with TRBJ2-1, with 11 bases identical to TRBD2. J lost 0 bases, V lost 4 bases, and 2 bases had no gene match. The CDR3 extends over 16 amino acids. Germline lookup yields CDR1 ENHRY and CDR2 SYGVKD.

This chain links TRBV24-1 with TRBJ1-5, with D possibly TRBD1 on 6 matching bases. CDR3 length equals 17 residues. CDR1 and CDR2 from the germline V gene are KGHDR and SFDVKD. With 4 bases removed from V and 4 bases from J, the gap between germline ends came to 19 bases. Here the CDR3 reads CATSDPAGDSGNQPQHF. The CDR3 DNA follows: TGTGCCACCAGTGACCCCGCAGGGGATTCTGGGAATCAGCCCCAGCATTTT.

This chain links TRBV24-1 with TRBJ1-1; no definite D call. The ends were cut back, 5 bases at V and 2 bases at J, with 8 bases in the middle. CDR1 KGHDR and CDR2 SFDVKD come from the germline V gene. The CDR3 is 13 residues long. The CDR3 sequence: CATSAGLNTEAFF. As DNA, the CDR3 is TGTGCCACCAGTGCAGGCCTCAACACTGAAGCTTTCTTT.

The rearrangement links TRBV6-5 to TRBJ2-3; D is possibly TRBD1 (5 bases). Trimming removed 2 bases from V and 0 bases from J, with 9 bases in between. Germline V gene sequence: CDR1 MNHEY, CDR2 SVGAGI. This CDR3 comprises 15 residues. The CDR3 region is CASSYGQGSTDTQYF. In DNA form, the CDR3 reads TGTGCCAGCAGTTACGGGCAGGGAAGCACAGATACGCAGTATTTT.

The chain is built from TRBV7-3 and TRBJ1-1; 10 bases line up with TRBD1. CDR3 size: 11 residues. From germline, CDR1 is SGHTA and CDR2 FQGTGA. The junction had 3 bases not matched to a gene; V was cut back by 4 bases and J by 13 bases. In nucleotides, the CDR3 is TGTGCCAGCAGCTCGGGACAGGGGCTTTTCTTT. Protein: CASSSGQGLFF.

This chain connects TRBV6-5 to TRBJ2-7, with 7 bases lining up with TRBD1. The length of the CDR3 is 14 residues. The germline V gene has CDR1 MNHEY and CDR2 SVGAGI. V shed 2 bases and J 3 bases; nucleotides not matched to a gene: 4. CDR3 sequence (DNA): TGTGCCAGCAGTTACAGGGGGCGCATCTACGAGCAGTACTTC. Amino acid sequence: CASSYRGRIYEQYF.

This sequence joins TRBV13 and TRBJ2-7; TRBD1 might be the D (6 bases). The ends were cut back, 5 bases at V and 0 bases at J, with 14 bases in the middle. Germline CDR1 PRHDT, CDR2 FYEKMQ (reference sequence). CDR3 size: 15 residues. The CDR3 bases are TGTGCCAGCAGCCCAGGGGTTGCAAGCTCCTACGAGCAGTACTTC. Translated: CASSPGVASSYEQYF.

CDR3 sequence: CASSQVVSWDYTEAFF. CDR3 coding DNA: TGTGCCAGCAGCCAAGTGGTGTCTTGGGACTACACTGAAGCTTTCTTT. This chain joins TRBV14 and TRBJ1-1, with D possibly TRBD1 on 5 matching bases. Germline V gene sequence: CDR1 SGHDN, CDR2 FVKESK. Trimming removed 1 base from V and 3 bases from J, with 15 bases in between. The CDR3 sequence is 16 residues long.